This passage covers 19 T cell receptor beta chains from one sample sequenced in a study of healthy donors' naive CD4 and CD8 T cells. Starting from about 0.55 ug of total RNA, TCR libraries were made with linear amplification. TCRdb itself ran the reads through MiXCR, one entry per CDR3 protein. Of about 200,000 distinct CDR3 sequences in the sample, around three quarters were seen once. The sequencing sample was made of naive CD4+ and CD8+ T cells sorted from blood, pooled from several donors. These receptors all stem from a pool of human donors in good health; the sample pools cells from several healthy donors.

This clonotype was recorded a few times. Here the CDR3 reads CASSPDSFYGYTF. The CDR3 nucleotides read TGTGCCAGCAGCCCGGACAGCTTCTATGGCTACACCTTC. The chain is built from TRBV6-5 and TRBJ1-2; a possible D gene is TRBD1 (6 bases). Trimming cost V 6 bases and J 4 bases, with 12 bases left between them. There are 13 residues in the CDR3. Germline V gives CDR1 MNHEY, CDR2 SVGAGI.

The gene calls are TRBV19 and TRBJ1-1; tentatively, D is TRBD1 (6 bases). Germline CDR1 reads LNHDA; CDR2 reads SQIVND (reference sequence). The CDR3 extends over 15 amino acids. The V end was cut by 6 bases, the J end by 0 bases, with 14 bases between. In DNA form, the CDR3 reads TGTGCCAGTAGATTTAACAGGGACCTGAACACTGAAGCTTTCTTT. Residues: CASRFNRDLNTEAFF. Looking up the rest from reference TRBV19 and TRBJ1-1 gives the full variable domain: DGGITQSPKYLFRKEGQNVTLSCEQNLNHDAMYWYRQDPGQGLRLIYYSQIVNDFQKGDIAEGYSVSREKKESFPLTVTSAQKNPTAFYLCASRFNRDLNTEAFFGQGTRLTVV.

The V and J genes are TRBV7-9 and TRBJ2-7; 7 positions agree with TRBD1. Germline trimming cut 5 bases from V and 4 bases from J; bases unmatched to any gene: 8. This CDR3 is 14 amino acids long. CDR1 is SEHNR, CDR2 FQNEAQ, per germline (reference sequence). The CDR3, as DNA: TGTGCCAGCAGCGACGGGACAGATAATTACGAGCAGTACTTC. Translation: CASSDGTDNYEQYF.

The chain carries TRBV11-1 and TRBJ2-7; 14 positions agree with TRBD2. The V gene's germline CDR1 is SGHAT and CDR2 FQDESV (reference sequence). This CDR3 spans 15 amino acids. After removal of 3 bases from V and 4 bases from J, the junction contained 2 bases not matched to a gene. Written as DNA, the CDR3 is TGTGCCAGCAGCTTGGGGACTAGCGGGAGTTACGAGCAGTACTTC. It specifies CASSLGTSGSYEQYF. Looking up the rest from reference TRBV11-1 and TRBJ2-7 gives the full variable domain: EAEVAQSPRYKITEKSQAVAFWCDPISGHATLYWYRQILGQGPELLVQFQDESVVDDSQLPKDRFSAERLKGVDSTLKIQPAELGDSAMYLCASSLGTSGSYEQYFGPGTRLTVT.

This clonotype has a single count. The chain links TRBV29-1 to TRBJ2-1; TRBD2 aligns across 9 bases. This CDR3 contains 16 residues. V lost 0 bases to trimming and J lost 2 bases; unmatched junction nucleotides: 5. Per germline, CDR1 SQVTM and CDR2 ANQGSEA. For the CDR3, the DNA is TGCAGCGTTGAAGAGGGTAGCGGGAGAGCCTACAATGAGCAGTTCTTC. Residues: CSVEEGSGRAYNEQFF.

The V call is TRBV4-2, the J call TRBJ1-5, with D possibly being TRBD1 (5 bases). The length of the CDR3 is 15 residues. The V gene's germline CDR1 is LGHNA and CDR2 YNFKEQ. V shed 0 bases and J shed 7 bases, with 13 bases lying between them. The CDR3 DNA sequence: TGTGCCAGCAGCCAAGATCCCGGGGGAGAACAGCCCCAGCATTTT. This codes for CASSQDPGGEQPQHF.

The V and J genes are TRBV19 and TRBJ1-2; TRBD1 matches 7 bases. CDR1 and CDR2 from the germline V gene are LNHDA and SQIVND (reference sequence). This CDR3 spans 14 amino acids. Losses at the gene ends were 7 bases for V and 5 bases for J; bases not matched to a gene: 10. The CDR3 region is CASTTPGQIYGYTF. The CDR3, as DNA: TGTGCCAGTACCACCCCGGGACAGATTTATGGCTACACCTTC.

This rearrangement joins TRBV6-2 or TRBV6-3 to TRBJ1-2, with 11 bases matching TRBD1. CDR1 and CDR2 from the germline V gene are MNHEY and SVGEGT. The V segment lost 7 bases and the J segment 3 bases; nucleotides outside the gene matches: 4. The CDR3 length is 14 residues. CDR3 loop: CASKPGQGDYGYTF. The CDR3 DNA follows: TGTGCCAGCAAACCGGGACAGGGGGACTATGGCTACACCTTC.

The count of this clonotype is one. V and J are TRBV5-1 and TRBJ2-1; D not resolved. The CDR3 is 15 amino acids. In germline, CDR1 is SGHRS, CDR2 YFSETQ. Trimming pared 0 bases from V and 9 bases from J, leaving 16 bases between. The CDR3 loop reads CASSLAVALDGEQFF. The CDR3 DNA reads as TGCGCCAGCAGCTTGGCGGTAGCTTTGGACGGTGAGCAGTTCTTC.

The CDR3 protein is CASSLVADPSYEQYF. For the CDR3, the DNA is TGCGCCAGCAGCTTGGTAGCAGACCCATCCTACGAGCAGTACTTC. The chain has TRBV5-1 and TRBJ2-7; D gene uncertain. From germline, CDR1 is SGHRS and CDR2 YFSETQ. CDR3 length: 15 residues. The germline V and J ends were trimmed by 0 bases and 1 base, with 11 bases remaining between them. Full variable domain (rest looked up from reference TRBV5-1 and TRBJ2-7): KAGVTQTPRYLIKTRGQQVTLSCSPISGHRSVSWYQQTPGQGLQFLFEYFSETQRNKGNFPGRFSGRQFSNSRSEMNVSTLELGDSALYLCASSLVADPSYEQYFGPGTRLTVT.

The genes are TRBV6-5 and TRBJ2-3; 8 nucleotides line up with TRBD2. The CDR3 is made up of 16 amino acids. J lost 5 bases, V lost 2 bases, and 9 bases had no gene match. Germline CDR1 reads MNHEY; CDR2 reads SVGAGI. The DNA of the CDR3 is TGTGCCAGCAGTTACCCGGGAGGGCCCGGTGGAGATACGCAGTATTTT. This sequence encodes CASSYPGGPGGDTQYF.

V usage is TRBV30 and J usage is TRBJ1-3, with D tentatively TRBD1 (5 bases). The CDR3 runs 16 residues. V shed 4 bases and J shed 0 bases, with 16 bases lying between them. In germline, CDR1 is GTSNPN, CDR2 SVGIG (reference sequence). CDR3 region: CAWTPGRLSSGNTIYF. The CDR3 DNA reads TGTGCCTGGACTCCGGGACGGTTGAGCTCTGGAAACACCATATATTTT. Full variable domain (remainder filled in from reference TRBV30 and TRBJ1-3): SQTIHQWPATLVQPVGSPLSLECTVEGTSNPNLYWYRQAAGRGLQLLFYSVGIGQISSEVPQNLSASRPQDRQFILSSKKLLLSDSGFYLCAWTPGRLSSGNTIYFGEGSWLTVV.

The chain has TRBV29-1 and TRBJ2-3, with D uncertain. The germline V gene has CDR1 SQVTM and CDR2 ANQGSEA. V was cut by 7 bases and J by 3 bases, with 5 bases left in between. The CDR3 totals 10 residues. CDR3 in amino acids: CSGITDTQYF. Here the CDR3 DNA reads TGCAGCGGAATAACAGATACGCAGTATTTT.

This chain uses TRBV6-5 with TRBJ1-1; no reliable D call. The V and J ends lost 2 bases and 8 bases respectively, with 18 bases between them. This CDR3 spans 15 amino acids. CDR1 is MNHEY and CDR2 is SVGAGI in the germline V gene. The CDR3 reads CASSYAGASQWEAFF. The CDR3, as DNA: TGTGCCAGCAGTTACGCCGGTGCATCTCAATGGGAAGCTTTCTTT.

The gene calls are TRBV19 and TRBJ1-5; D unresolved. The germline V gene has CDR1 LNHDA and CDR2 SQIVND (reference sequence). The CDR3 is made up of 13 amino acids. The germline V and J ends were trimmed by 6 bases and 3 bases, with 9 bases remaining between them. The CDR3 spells CASRSGYNQPQHF. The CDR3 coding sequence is TGTGCCAGTAGATCGGGGTACAATCAGCCCCAGCATTTT. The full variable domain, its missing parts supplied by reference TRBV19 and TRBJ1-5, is DGGITQSPKYLFRKEGQNVTLSCEQNLNHDAMYWYRQDPGQGLRLIYYSQIVNDFQKGDIAEGYSVSREKKESFPLTVTSAQKNPTAFYLCASRSGYNQPQHFGDGTRLSIL.

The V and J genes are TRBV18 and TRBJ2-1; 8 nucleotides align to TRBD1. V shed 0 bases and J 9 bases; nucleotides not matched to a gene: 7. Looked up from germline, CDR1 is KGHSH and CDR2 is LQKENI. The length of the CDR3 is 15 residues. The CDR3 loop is CASSPPSGGSGEQFF. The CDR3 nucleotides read TGTGCCAGCTCACCACCTTCAGGGGGCAGCGGTGAGCAGTTCTTC.

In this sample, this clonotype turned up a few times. This chain's CDR3 is CASSRTSGRAYNEQFF. The CDR3, as DNA: TGTGCCAGTAGCAGGACTAGCGGGAGGGCCTACAATGAGCAGTTCTTC. The chain is built from TRBV19 and TRBJ2-1; 15 nucleotides align to TRBD2. This CDR3 contains 16 residues. Per germline, CDR1 LNHDA and CDR2 SQIVND (reference sequence). With V trimmed by 6 bases and J by 2 bases, 2 bases remained unmatched.

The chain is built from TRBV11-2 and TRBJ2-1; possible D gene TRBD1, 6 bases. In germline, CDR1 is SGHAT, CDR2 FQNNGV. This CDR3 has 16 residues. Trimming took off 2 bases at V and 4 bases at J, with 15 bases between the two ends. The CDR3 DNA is TGTGCCAGCAGCTTACAGGCTAGAGGGGGATACAATGAGCAGTTCTTC. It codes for CASSLQARGGYNEQFF.

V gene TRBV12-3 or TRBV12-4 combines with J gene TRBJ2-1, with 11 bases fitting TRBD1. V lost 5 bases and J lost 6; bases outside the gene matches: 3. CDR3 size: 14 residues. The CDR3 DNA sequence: TGTGCCAGCAGTACCGGGACAGGGGGCAATGAGCAGTTCTTC. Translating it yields CASSTGTGGNEQFF.